The 24 T cell receptor beta chains given below trace back to one sample, sequenced in a study of Ad26.COV2.S vaccination and SARS-CoV-2 variants (dated by TCRdb to the early 2020s). Libraries were prepared through the immunoSEQ multiplex PCR assay. TCRdb took over this immuneACCESS table, retaining in-frame rearrangements with V and J assigned. Such tables are incomplete; in checked studies, under half of the missing clones stem from an unresolved V gene, and the remainder is unexplained. For this sample the table gives 380,000 or so clones, of which about 88% were detected only once. The ten largest account for about 10% of the sample. The treatment or condition label, as the study defines it: roughly 20 received Ad26.COV2.S at low or high dose, single or two shots; 5 received placebo; per-sample allocation not given. Repertoires of vaccine and placebo recipients were sequenced from samples collected on day 63 after the first injection.

The sequenced sample was peripheral blood, obtained in a trial of Ad26.COV2.S vaccine versus placebo. The receptors here all came from a person aged 18-60 years who received the Ad26.COV2.S COVID-19 vaccine or a placebo.

V usage is TRBV18 and J usage is TRBJ2-3; TRBD2 agrees at 10 bases. The J segment lost 3 bases and the V segment lost 3 bases, leaving 6 bases of the junction unmatched. The length of the CDR3 is 16 residues. Germline assignment: CDR1 KGHSH and CDR2 LQKENI. CDR3 nucleotide sequence: TGTGCCAGCTCACCGACTAGCGGGCCTGATACAGATACGCAGTATTTT. Residues: CASSPTSGPDTDTQYF.

The chain joins TRBV9 to TRBJ2-1; 8 positions agree with TRBD2. CDR1 SGDLS and CDR2 YYNGEE come from the germline V gene. The V and J ends lost 5 bases and 5 bases, in that order; junction bases with no gene match: 12. The CDR3 runs 16 residues. The CDR3 loop reads CASSARDSGNNNEQFF. As DNA, the CDR3 is TGTGCCAGCAGTGCGAGGGATAGCGGGAACAACAATGAGCAGTTCTTC. The full variable domain, in which reference TRBV9 and TRBJ2-1 provide the parts outside the CDR3, is DSGVTQTPKHLITATGQRVTLRCSPRSGDLSVYWYQQSLDQGLQFLIQYYNGEERAKGNILERFSAQQFPDLHSELNLSSLELGDSALYFCASSARDSGNNNEQFFGPGTRLTVL.

The V call is TRBV7-6, the J call TRBJ1-1; 9 nucleotides line up with TRBD1. Unmatched junction bases numbered 4, after V lost 4 bases and J lost 4 bases. Germline loops: CDR1 SGHVS, CDR2 FNYEAQ. The CDR3 extends over 14 amino acids. CDR3 nucleotides: TGTGCCAGCAGCTCACAGGGGGCGCCCACTGAAGCTTTCTTT. This encodes CASSSQGAPTEAFF.

The chain uses TRBV9 and TRBJ1-2; the match to TRBD1 covers 7 bases. CDR1 and CDR2 (germline): SGDLS, YYNGEE. V was clipped by 5 bases and J by 8 bases; unmatched bases: 18. The CDR3 sequence is 16 residues long. As DNA, the CDR3 is TGTGCCAGCAGGCCGAGAGGGGGCGCGCCCGCTGAGGGCTACACCTTC. Translated, it gives CASRPRGGAPAEGYTF.

This chain links TRBV27 with TRBJ1-1; D unresolved. The V end lost 3 bases, the J end lost 2 bases, and 7 bases lay between the germline ends. The CDR3 consists of 13 residues. Germline values: CDR1 MNHEY, CDR2 SMNVEV (reference sequence). CDR3 coding DNA: TGTGCCAGCAGTTTCCCCGGAAACACTGAAGCTTTCTTT. The encoded protein is CASSFPGNTEAFF.

V is TRBV7-9 and J is TRBJ1-1; unclear D gene. Germline V gene lookup returns CDR1 SEHNR and CDR2 FQNEAQ (reference sequence). There are 13 residues in the CDR3. With 5 bases removed from V and 0 bases from J, the gap between germline ends came to 7 bases. The CDR3 DNA follows: TGTGCCAGCAGCCAGCAAGTGAACACTGAAGCTTTCTTT. This gives the protein CASSQQVNTEAFF.

The J gene is TRBJ2-5, the V gene TRBV7-2, with 11 bases matching TRBD2. Germline loops: CDR1 SGHTA, CDR2 FQGNSA. The CDR3 loop spans 16 amino acids. Trimming cost V 5 bases and J 2 bases; bases outside gene matches: 7. The CDR3 sequence is CASSRMGLADQETQYF. The CDR3 bases are TGTGCCAGCAGCCGCATGGGACTAGCGGATCAAGAGACCCAGTACTTC. The full variable domain, in which reference TRBV7-2 and TRBJ2-5 provide the parts outside the CDR3, is GAGVSQSPSNKVTEKGKDVELRCDPISGHTALYWYRQSLGQGLEFLIYFQGNSAPDKSGLPSDRFSAERTGGSVSTLTIQRTQQEDSAVYLCASSRMGLADQETQYFGPGTRLLVL.

V gene TRBV7-6 combines with J gene TRBJ2-5; 9 nucleotides line up with TRBD1. V lost 5 bases to trimming and J lost 3 bases; unmatched junction nucleotides: 4. The CDR3 runs to 14 residues. The germline V gene has CDR1 SGHVS and CDR2 FNYEAQ. CDR3 residues: CASSHRTGEETQYF. DNA of the CDR3: TGTGCCAGCAGCCATCGGACAGGGGAAGAGACCCAGTACTTC.

The genes are TRBV7-9 and TRBJ1-6; 10 bases fit TRBD1. Germline CDR1 SEHNR, CDR2 FQNEAQ (reference sequence). The CDR3 length is 17 residues. The V segment lost 5 bases and the J segment 3 bases; nucleotides outside the gene matches: 7. This chain's CDR3 is CASSPRDRGLYNSPLHF. CDR3 coding DNA: TGTGCCAGCAGCCCCCGGGACAGGGGACTCTATAATTCACCCCTCCACTTT.

The rearrangement uses TRBV28 and TRBJ2-3; TRBD2 matches at 12 bases. Per germline, CDR1 MDHEN and CDR2 SYDVKM. The CDR3 spans 21 residues. J gave up 0 bases and V 4 bases, and 17 bases lay outside the gene matches. The CDR3 loop is CASSYPPPLAGGRGSTDTQYF. DNA for the CDR3: TGTGCCAGCAGTTATCCTCCCCCTCTAGCGGGGGGGCGCGGTAGCACAGATACGCAGTATTTT.

V and J are TRBV6-5 and TRBJ2-7; 10 nucleotides align to TRBD1. Germline CDR1 MNHEY, CDR2 SVGAGI. With 5 bases clipped from V and 13 bases from J, the junction kept 8 bases outside the gene matches. The CDR3 runs to 12 residues. The CDR3 nucleotides are TGTGCCAGCAGTAAGACAGGGGGCAACAGCTACTTC. This codes for CASSKTGGNSYF.

The CDR3 bases are TGTGCCAGCAGCTTTGGCAGCTCCTATAATTCACCCCTCCACTTT. This sequence encodes CASSFGSSYNSPLHF. V is TRBV7-2 and J is TRBJ1-6; D is uncertain. V was pared by 3 bases and J by 0 bases, with 6 bases between. The CDR3 runs 15 residues. CDR1 SGHTA and CDR2 FQGNSA come from the germline V gene.

This chain connects TRBV11-1 to TRBJ2-5; tentatively, D is TRBD2 (6 bases). The V end lost 0 bases, the J end lost 4 bases, and 6 bases lay between the germline ends. Germline assignment: CDR1 SGHAT and CDR2 FQDESV (reference sequence). The CDR3 totals 13 residues. The CDR3 loop reads CASSLAGGETQYF. CDR3 DNA: TGTGCCAGCAGCTTAGCCGGGGGAGAGACCCAGTACTTC.

The rearrangement joins TRBV13 to TRBJ2-3; D not certain. CDR1 is PRHDT and CDR2 is FYEKMQ in the germline V gene (reference sequence). Trimming shortened V by 5 bases and J by 6 bases, and 12 bases separated the two germline ends. The CDR3 is 13 residues long. The CDR3 DNA is TGTGCCAGCAGCCAAGGACGCCCTGATACGCAGTATTTT. Its protein is CASSQGRPDTQYF.

CDR3 amino acids: CASSLAGYGNEKLFF. The CDR3, as DNA: TGTGCCAGCAGCTTAGCCGGGTATGGTAATGAAAAACTGTTTTTT. V and J are TRBV7-9 and TRBJ1-4; the D is unclear. V shed 0 bases and J shed 4 bases, with 9 bases lying between them. The CDR3 totals 15 residues. Germline V gene lookup returns CDR1 SEHNR and CDR2 FQNEAQ (reference sequence).

The rearrangement joins TRBV7-9 to TRBJ2-3; TRBD1 is a possible D gene (6 bases). The CDR3 runs 12 residues. CDR1 and CDR2 from the germline V gene are SEHNR and FQNEAQ (reference sequence). V was trimmed by 4 bases and J by 4 bases, leaving 6 bases between them. The CDR3 sequence is CASSWTADTQYF. The CDR3 bases are TGTGCCAGCAGCTGGACAGCAGATACGCAGTATTTT.

This clone was seen once. V and J are TRBV3-1 (or the pseudogene TRBV3-2) and TRBJ2-2, with 8 bases that match TRBD2. CDR1 LGHDT and CDR2 YNNKEL come from the germline V gene (reference sequence). This CDR3 spans 16 amino acids. J gave up 6 bases and V 4 bases, and 10 bases lay outside the gene matches. CDR3 nucleotides: TGTGCCAGCAGCCCCCCGGGACTAGGAGGACCCGGGGAGCTGTTTTTT. It encodes CASSPPGLGGPGELFF.

The chain recombines TRBV3-1 (or the pseudogene TRBV3-2) with TRBJ1-2; D uncertain. Germline CDR1 reads LGHDT; CDR2 reads YNNKEL (reference sequence). The V and J ends lost 2 bases and 0 bases respectively, with 13 bases between them. The CDR3 is made up of 16 amino acids. The CDR3 reads CASSQKPPIANYGYTF. The CDR3, as DNA: TGTGCCAGCAGCCAAAAGCCCCCGATAGCTAACTATGGCTACACCTTC.

This clone was recorded once. CDR3 in amino acids: CASSLELGPVKETQYF. CDR3 DNA sequence: TGTGCCAGCAGCTTGGAGCTTGGGCCGGTGAAAGAGACCCAGTACTTC. V and J are TRBV5-4 and TRBJ2-5; D gene unclear. Germline V gene sequence: CDR1 SGHNT, CDR2 YYREEE (reference sequence). The V gene lost 0 bases and the J gene lost 3 bases, with 15 bases spanning the gap. The CDR3 is 16 amino acids. The variable domain in full, with the rest retrieved from reference TRBV5-4 and TRBJ2-5, is ETGVTQSPTHLIKTRGQQVTLRCSSQSGHNTVSWYQQALGQGPQFIFQYYREEENGRGNFPPRFSGLQFPNYSSELNVNALELDDSALYLCASSLELGPVKETQYFGPGTRLLVL.

This clone was seen many times. The J gene is TRBJ1-5, the V gene TRBV11-2, with D maybe TRBD1 (5 bases). The CDR3 runs 18 residues. CDR1 and CDR2 from the germline V gene are SGHAT and FQNNGV. V lost 2 bases, J lost 0 bases, and 17 bases lay in between. For the CDR3, the DNA is TGTGCCAGCAGCTTAAGGGGACGGCCTCCCTATAGCAATCAGCCCCAGCATTTT. It is translated as CASSLRGRPPYSNQPQHF.

This chain uses TRBV5-1 with TRBJ2-3, with D possibly being TRBD1 (5 bases). Germline values: CDR1 SGHRS, CDR2 YFSETQ. This CDR3 region has 14 residues. The V gene lost 0 bases and the J gene lost 2 bases, with 7 bases spanning the gap. CDR3 in amino acids: CASSLGQSTDTQYF. CDR3 bases: TGCGCCAGCAGCTTGGGACAGTCCACAGATACGCAGTATTTT.

About this clone itself: Other nucleotide sequences in the sample specify the same CDR3. V and J are TRBV20-1 and TRBJ2-1, with 8 positions matching TRBD2. The ends lost 3 bases at V and 2 bases at J; junction bases unmatched: 3. Germline CDR1 DFQATT, CDR2 SNEGSKA (reference sequence). This CDR3 contains 14 residues. This CDR3 reads CSASMRGAYNEQFF. The CDR3 DNA reads as TGCAGTGCTAGTATGCGGGGGGCCTACAATGAGCAGTTCTTC.

The chain joins TRBV2 to TRBJ2-4; perhaps TRBD2 as D (7 bases). This CDR3 comprises 15 residues. Germline V gene sequence: CDR1 SNHLY, CDR2 FYNNEI. Trimming pared 7 bases from V and 1 base from J, leaving 14 bases between. In DNA form, the CDR3 reads TGTGCCAGCACCGAAGGGGGGGCCGCCAAAAACATTCAGTACTTC. Amino acid sequence: CASTEGGAAKNIQYF.

The chain employs TRBV28 and TRBJ2-7; D unclear. The CDR3 has 17 residues. Germline values: CDR1 MDHEN, CDR2 SYDVKM. Trimming cost V 6 bases and J 6 bases, with 27 bases left between them. Written as DNA, the CDR3 is TGTGCCAGCAGCCCCTCCGTGCTTTTTGGGCTAGTCCGCGAGCAGTACTTC. Its translation: CASSPSVLFGLVREQYF.